A single sample is the source of the 27 T cell receptor beta chains below, sequenced in a study of blood T cells in healthy people across ages. Next came a second PCR, run for roughly 7 to 12 cycles, which used a sample-barcoded 5' primer along with a J-beta primer mix. A single record per CDR3 protein comes from TCRdb applying MiXCR to the 5' RACE reads. This sample yields 1 million to 1.2 million distinct CDR3 sequences, of which 35% to 40% are seen a single time; around 13% belongs to the top ten. Sequenced: blood. These receptors all come from a man aged 18 to 30 in good health.

This clonotype has ten or more counts. The V call is TRBV9, the J call TRBJ1-2; tentative D call: TRBD1 (6 bases). V dropped 3 bases and J dropped 4 bases, with 10 bases sitting between them. CDR3 length: 13 residues. Per the germline V gene, CDR1 is SGDLS and CDR2 is YYNGEE. CDR3: CASSEGGVYGYTF. The CDR3, as DNA: TGTGCCAGCAGCGAAGGGGGAGTCTATGGCTACACCTTC.

This clonotype was seen more than once but under ten times. The chain combines TRBV30 with TRBJ1-1; a possible D gene is TRBD1 (6 bases). Per the germline V gene, CDR1 is GTSNPN and CDR2 is SVGIG (reference sequence). This CDR3 region has 12 residues. Trimming pared 0 bases from V and 7 bases from J, leaving 9 bases between. The CDR3 region has the DNA TGTGCCTGGAGTGTACAGGGCGTTGAAGCTTTCTTT. This encodes CAWSVQGVEAFF.

The chain carries TRBV7-2 and TRBJ1-2, with 9 bases lining up with TRBD1. The germline V gene encodes CDR1 SGHTA and CDR2 FQGNSA. V lost 5 bases and J lost 7; bases outside the gene matches: 8. The length of the CDR3 is 14 residues. This CDR3 reads CASSPNRGHRGYTF. The DNA for the CDR3 is TGTGCCAGCAGCCCAAACAGGGGGCATCGTGGCTACACCTTC.

V usage is TRBV9 and J usage is TRBJ1-5; TRBD1 might be the D (5 bases). This CDR3 has 15 residues. V lost 4 bases to trimming and J lost 1 base, with 12 bases between them. Germline lookup yields CDR1 SGDLS and CDR2 YYNGEE. CDR3 in amino acids: CASSPRGLSNQPQHF. CDR3 nucleotide sequence: TGTGCCAGCAGCCCTAGGGGTTTGAGCAATCAGCCCCAGCATTTT.

This clonotype was counted only a few times. The chain has TRBV4-3 and TRBJ1-1; weak D call: TRBD1 (5 bases). Germline values: CDR1 LGHNA, CDR2 YSLEER. The germline V and J ends were trimmed by 0 bases and 4 bases, with 15 bases remaining between them. The CDR3 loop spans 16 amino acids. In DNA, the CDR3 is TGCGCCAGCAGCCAAGATGGGGCGGTCCTCGGCACTGAAGCTTTCTTT. Amino acids: CASSQDGAVLGTEAFF.

The V gene is TRBV7-2, the J gene TRBJ2-5; tentatively, D is TRBD1 or TRBD2 (5 bases each). The J call may be incorrect, as the DNA end agrees better with TRBJ2-7. The CDR3 runs to 14 residues. The germline V gene encodes CDR1 SGHTA and CDR2 FQGNSA. Written as DNA, the CDR3 is TGTGCCAGCAGCGTTAGAGGGACGGTATACGAGCAGTACTTC. Translation gives CASSVRGTVYEQYF.

This chain connects TRBV4-2 to TRBJ1-4; D uncertain. Trimming stripped 0 bases from V and 8 bases from J, with 13 bases between. The CDR3 length is 15 residues. CDR1 and CDR2 (germline): LGHNA, YNFKEQ. The CDR3 DNA reads TGTGCCAGCAGCCAAGAGCAAACATCGCAGGAAAAACTGTTTTTT. This translates into CASSQEQTSQEKLFF.

This clonotype was counted only a few times. The V call is TRBV20-1, the J call TRBJ1-4; D uncertain. The germline CDR1 and CDR2 sequences are DFQATT and SNEGSKA (reference sequence). The CDR3 totals 16 residues. Deletions cut 6 bases from V and 8 bases from J, with 25 bases between. CDR3 bases: TGCAGTGCCTCGGATCCCGCCTATGGACCAAACGAAAAACTGTTTTTT. Amino acid sequence: CSASDPAYGPNEKLFF.

The chain carries TRBV20-1 and TRBJ2-1, with 7 bases identical to TRBD1. Trimming removed 6 bases from V and 0 bases from J; junction bases left unmatched: 5. The CDR3 loop spans 14 amino acids. Looked up from germline, CDR1 is DFQATT and CDR2 is SNEGSKA (reference sequence). The CDR3 region is CSAPWDSSYNEQFF. The DNA for the CDR3 is TGCAGTGCCCCTTGGGACAGCTCCTACAATGAGCAGTTCTTC.

This clonotype was counted only a few times. The chain employs TRBV10-3 and TRBJ1-2; 9 bases align to TRBD1. The V segment lost 9 bases and the J segment 4 bases; nucleotides outside the gene matches: 9. The germline gives CDR1 ENHRY, CDR2 SYGVKD. The CDR3 contains 14 residues. The CDR3 sequence: CAITGTGYGYGYTF. The CDR3 DNA is TGTGCCATAACCGGGACAGGGTACGGCTATGGCTACACCTTC.

Ten or more counts support this clonotype. This chain uses TRBV20-1 with TRBJ2-7; the D gene is possibly TRBD2 (7 bases). The V gene's germline CDR1 is DFQATT and CDR2 SNEGSKA (reference sequence). V lost 0 bases to trimming and J lost 1 base, with 19 bases between them. The length of the CDR3 is 17 residues. CDR3 sequence reads: CSARDIRGGGPSYEQYF. The CDR3 DNA is TGCAGTGCTAGAGATATACGGGGAGGGGGGCCTTCCTACGAGCAGTACTTC.

The V call is TRBV7-9, the J call TRBJ1-1; D remains unclear. The V end lost 1 base, the J end lost 0 bases, and 9 bases lay between the germline ends. The CDR3 totals 15 residues. Looked up from germline, CDR1 is SEHNR and CDR2 is FQNEAQ (reference sequence). CDR3 region: CASSLVDGLNTEAFF. In DNA form, the CDR3 reads TGTGCCAGCAGCTTAGTGGACGGATTGAACACTGAAGCTTTCTTT.

The sample holds a few counts of this clonotype. This chain connects TRBV5-1 to TRBJ1-1; D unclear. The V gene lost 3 bases and the J gene lost 10 bases, with 10 bases spanning the gap. This CDR3 has 11 amino acids. CDR1 and CDR2 from the germline V gene are SGHRS and YFSETQ. CDR3 sequence: CASSSDARAFF. The CDR3, as DNA: TGCGCCAGCAGCTCCGACGCGAGAGCTTTCTTT.

The rearrangement joins TRBV5-1 to TRBJ2-1; D may be TRBD1 (6 bases). CDR1 SGHRS and CDR2 YFSETQ come from the germline V gene. V dropped 4 bases and J dropped 9 bases, with 23 bases sitting between them. This CDR3 spans 16 amino acids. The CDR3 region is CASSLTGTLDHSEQFF. CDR3 in DNA: TGCGCCAGCAGCCTCACCGGGACACTCGACCACAGTGAGCAGTTCTTC.

The gene calls are TRBV7-2 and TRBJ1-6; no reliable D call. Between the trimmed V and J ends, which lost 1 base and 5 bases, there was a span of 9 bases. Looked up from germline, CDR1 is SGHTA and CDR2 is FQGNSA. The CDR3 is 15 amino acids. CDR3 loop: CASSLGPEDNSPLHF. The CDR3 nucleotides are TGTGCCAGCAGCTTAGGCCCGGAGGATAATTCACCCCTCCACTTT.

In its sample, this clonotype was seen once. V is TRBV20-1 and J is TRBJ1-1; D possibly corresponds to TRBD1 (6 bases). The germline V and J ends were trimmed by 0 bases and 6 bases, with 17 bases remaining between them. In germline, CDR1 is DFQATT, CDR2 SNEGSKA (reference sequence). This CDR3 comprises 15 residues. This CDR3 is CSARDGTLGGAEAFF. CDR3 bases: TGCAGTGCTAGAGATGGGACACTCGGAGGCGCTGAAGCTTTCTTT.

The V gene is TRBV29-1, the J gene TRBJ2-2; 8 bases align to TRBD2. CDR1 and CDR2 from the germline V gene are SQVTM and ANQGSEA. The CDR3 loop spans 11 amino acids. The CDR3 DNA sequence: TGCTCCGGGGGGGGCACCGGGGAGCTGTTTTTT. This sequence encodes CSGGGTGELFF.

This chain uses TRBV9 with TRBJ1-5; possibly TRBD1 for D (5 bases). Germline V gene sequence: CDR1 SGDLS, CDR2 YYNGEE. Trimming removed 4 bases from V and 6 bases from J, with 17 bases in between. The CDR3 covers 15 residues. This CDR3 is CASSPNGGTSQPQHF. In nucleotides, the CDR3 is TGTGCCAGCAGCCCGAACGGTGGGACGAGTCAGCCCCAGCATTTT.

This clonotype appeared a few times. The chain employs TRBV27 and TRBJ1-2, with unresolved D. Trimming shortened V by 8 bases and J by 8 bases, and 15 bases separated the two germline ends. The V gene's germline CDR1 is MNHEY and CDR2 SMNVEV (reference sequence). This CDR3 spans 12 amino acids. CDR3 protein: CASGRINKGYTF. The CDR3, as DNA: TGTGCCAGCGGACGGATTAACAAGGGCTACACCTTC.

The V gene is TRBV6-2 or TRBV6-3, the J gene TRBJ1-4; D remains unclear. Germline V gene sequence: CDR1 MNHEY, CDR2 SVGEGT. The CDR3 spans 14 residues. V lost 6 bases to trimming and J lost 13 bases, with 21 bases between them. The CDR3 is CASRERRVSTILFF. The CDR3 DNA reads as TGTGCCAGCAGGGAGAGGCGCGTCTCGACCATACTGTTTTTT.

V and J are TRBV6-6 and TRBJ1-1; maybe TRBD1 (5 bases). Trimming stripped 0 bases from V and 1 base from J, with 12 bases between. Per germline, CDR1 MNHNY and CDR2 SVGAGI (reference sequence). This CDR3 region has 16 residues. The CDR3 region has the DNA TGTGCCAGCAGTTACTCCGTGGACGGGGCGAACACTGAAGCTTTCTTT. Encoded protein: CASSYSVDGANTEAFF.

The rearrangement joins TRBV11-1 to TRBJ2-3; D uncertain. In germline, CDR1 is SGHAT, CDR2 FQDESV (reference sequence). Trimming pared 10 bases from V and 2 bases from J, leaving 16 bases between. CDR3 length: 14 amino acids. The CDR3 DNA reads TGTGCCACCCATACCGGTCTTCCCACAGATACGCAGTATTTT. Encoded protein: CATHTGLPTDTQYF.

V and J are TRBV20-1 and TRBJ1-5; tentatively, D is TRBD1 (6 bases). Germline V gives CDR1 DFQATT, CDR2 SNEGSKA (reference sequence). This CDR3 spans 13 amino acids. Trimming shortened V by 6 bases and J by 5 bases, and 14 bases separated the two germline ends. The DNA for the CDR3 is TGCAGTGCCGCGACAGGAGATGATCAGCCCCAGCATTTT. Translated: CSAATGDDQPQHF.

The chain combines TRBV4-1 with TRBJ1-1; D is unresolved. This CDR3 spans 14 amino acids. Looked up from germline, CDR1 is MGHRA and CDR2 is YSYEKL. Trimming left V 0 bases short and J 3 bases short, with 8 bases between. The DNA of the CDR3 is TGCGCCAGCAGCCAAGACTTGAGGGACACTGAAGCTTTCTTT. Residues: CASSQDLRDTEAFF.

Comment on this clonotype: The junction does not match germline at one end; this may be a read error. The J gene is TRBJ2-7, the V gene TRBV19, with 8 bases fitting TRBD1. Germline V CDR1 and CDR2: LNHDA, SQIVND (reference sequence). This CDR3 contains 15 residues. The CDR3 loop is CTSSVGQGPSYEQYF. As DNA, the CDR3 is TGTACCAGTAGTGTTGGACAGGGACCCTCCTACGAGCAGTACTTC.

This clonotype appeared a few times. This chain connects TRBV12-3 or TRBV12-4 to TRBJ1-6; D unclear. The CDR3 has 13 residues. V lost 8 bases and J 8 bases, leaving 13 bases between the germline ends. CDR3 loop: CASRIRSDSPLHF. CDR3 nucleotide sequence: TGTGCCAGCCGTATCAGGTCCGATTCACCCCTCCACTTT.

There are a few counts of this clonotype. The rearrangement joins TRBV6-5 to TRBJ2-1; D is ambiguous. Between the trimmed V and J ends, which lost 5 bases and 0 bases, there was a span of 11 bases. The V gene's germline CDR1 is MNHEY and CDR2 SVGAGI. CDR3 length: 15 amino acids. CDR3 loop: CASSQRRGSYNEQFF. The CDR3 nucleotides read TGTGCCAGCAGTCAGAGGAGAGGCTCCTACAATGAGCAGTTCTTC.